The rows below give T cell receptor beta chains drawn from one sample of a study of cytomegalovirus exposure and HLA in healthy donors. Measured with immunoSEQ multiplex PCR; TCRdb has only the in-frame clones, and not every one. Among approximately 170,000 clones, approximately 73% were seen once, and the ten largest hold around 5%. Sequenced material: PBMCs. The origin of the receptors is a young woman in good health and CMV-seropositive. Each CDR3 is given with its conserved first and last residue. The D gene is left open where the match is weak. Rows may omit the clone size; those that give it use once, few, many or a size class.

abundance | j_gene | v_gene | d_gene | CDR3aa | CDR3nt
- | TRBJ2-5 | TRBV15 | - | CATSRDMTGETQYF | TGTGCCACCAGCAGAGATATGACAGGAGAGACCCAGTACTTC
once | TRBJ2-2 | TRBV7-8 | - | CASSLSRAGELFF | TGTGCCAGCAGCCTTTCTAGAGCCGGGGAGCTGTTTTTT
- | TRBJ1-2 | TRBV2 | - | CASCQAPWGGITF | TGTGCCAGCTGCCAAGCGCCTTGGGGGGGTATCACCTTC
few | TRBJ1-1 | TRBV18 | - | CASSPEGARRDEAFF | TGTGCCAGCTCACCGGAGGGCGCACGTAGGGATGAAGCTTTCTTT
once | TRBJ1-2 | TRBV2 | - | CASSEAQQGTRGYTF | TGTGCCAGCAGTGAAGCACAGCAGGGTACGCGTGGCTACACCTTC
- | TRBJ2-1 | TRBV29-1 | TRBD2 | CSVEGARTSGRSYNEQFF | TGCAGCGTTGAAGGGGCGAGGACTAGCGGGCGCTCCTACAATGAGCAGTTCTTC
- | TRBJ2-5 | TRBV10-3 | - | CAIRKTSTETQYF | TGTGCCATCAGGAAAACTAGTACAGAGACCCAGTACTTC
- | TRBJ2-7 | TRBV6-5 | - | CASRDFTYEQYF | TGTGCCAGCAGGGACTTCACCTACGAGCAGTACTTC
- | TRBJ2-7 | TRBV11-3 | TRBD2 | CASSGQSGGMDEQYF | TGTGCCAGCAGCGGCCAGAGCGGGGGGATGGACGAGCAGTACTTC
- | TRBJ2-3 | TRBV7-9 | - | CASSPGGTGRGVHTQYF | TGTGCCAGCAGCCCCGGCGGAACGGGCAGGGGGGTGCATACGCAGTATTTT
few | TRBJ2-1 | TRBV5-4 | TRBD2 | CASSFQRRGGYNEQFF | TGTGCCAGCAGCTTCCAGAGGCGGGGGGGATACAATGAGCAGTTCTTC
- | TRBJ2-3 | TRBV6-4 | - | CASSAFFTDTQYF | TGTGCCAGCAGTGCCTTCTTCACAGATACGCAGTATTTT
- | TRBJ1-1 | TRBV30 | TRBD1 | CAWSTGETEAFF | TGTGCCTGGAGTACAGGGGAAACTGAAGCTTTCTTT
few | TRBJ2-1 | TRBV30 | - | CAWSGGASSYNEQFF | TGTGCCTGGAGTGGAGGTGCGAGCTCCTACAATGAGCAGTTCTTC
- | TRBJ2-5 | TRBV6-5 | TRBD2 | CASRSSGTQETQYF | TGTGCCAGCAGGAGTAGCGGGACCCAAGAGACCCAGTACTTC
- | TRBJ2-5 | TRBV5-6 | - | CASSFAGIAPLEDTQYF | TGTGCCAGCAGCTTTGCGGGCATCGCGCCCCTAGAAGATACCCAGTACTTC
- | TRBJ2-7 | TRBV5-1 | TRBD1 | CASSSIQGEVHEQYF | TGCGCCAGCAGCTCTATACAGGGGGAAGTCCACGAGCAGTACTTC
few | TRBJ2-2 | TRBV7-3 | TRBD1 | CASSYTLAGGTGELFF | TGTGCCAGCAGCTACACCCTGGCAGGGGGCACCGGGGAGCTGTTTTTT
- | TRBJ2-3 | TRBV6-5 | - | CASSYSSPSDTQYF | TGTGCCAGCAGTTACTCGAGCCCATCAGATACGCAGTATTTT
few | TRBJ1-4 | TRBV5-4 | TRBD1 | CASSSRRDREKLFF | TGTGCCAGCAGCTCCCGAAGGGACAGGGAGAAACTGTTTTTT
- | TRBJ2-7 | TRBV7-7 | TRBD2 | CASSPHPGGYEQYF | TGTGCTAGCAGTCCCCACCCGGGAGGGTACGAGCAGTACTTC